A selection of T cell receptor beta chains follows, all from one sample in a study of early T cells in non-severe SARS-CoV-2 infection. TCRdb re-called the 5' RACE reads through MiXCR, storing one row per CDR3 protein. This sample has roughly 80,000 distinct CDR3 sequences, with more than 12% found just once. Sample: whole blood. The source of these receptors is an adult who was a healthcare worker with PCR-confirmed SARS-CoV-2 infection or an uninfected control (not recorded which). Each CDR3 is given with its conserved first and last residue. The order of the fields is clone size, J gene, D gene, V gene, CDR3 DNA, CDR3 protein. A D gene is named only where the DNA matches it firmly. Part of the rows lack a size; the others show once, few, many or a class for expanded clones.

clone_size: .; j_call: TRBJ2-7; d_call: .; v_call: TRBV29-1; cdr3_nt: TGCAGCGTTGAAGTCGGCAGTGGGCCAGGCGAGCAGTACTTC; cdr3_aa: CSVEVGSGPGEQYF
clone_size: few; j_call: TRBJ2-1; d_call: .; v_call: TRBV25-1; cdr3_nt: TGTGCCAGCAGTGAATACACCAATGAGCAGTTCTTC; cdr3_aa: CASSEYTNEQFF
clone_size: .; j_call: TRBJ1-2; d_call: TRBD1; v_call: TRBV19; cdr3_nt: TGTGCCAGTACCGACGACAGGGGGCGAGCGGCCTATGGCTACACCTTC; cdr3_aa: CASTDDRGRAAYGYTF
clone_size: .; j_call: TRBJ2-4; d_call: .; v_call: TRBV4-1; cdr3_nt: TGCGCCAGCAGCCAAGCTCAAACGGGACTCTCTTACATAGACTTC; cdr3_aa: CASSQAQTGLSYIDF
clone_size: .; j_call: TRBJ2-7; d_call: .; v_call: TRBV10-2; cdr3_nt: TGCGCCAGCAGGGACAGCGAGTCCTACGAGCAGTACTTC; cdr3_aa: CASRDSESYEQYF
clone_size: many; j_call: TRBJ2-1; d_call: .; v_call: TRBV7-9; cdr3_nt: TGTGCCAGCAGCCTCTTGAGTCCGTACAATGAGCAGTTCTTC; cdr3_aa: CASSLLSPYNEQFF
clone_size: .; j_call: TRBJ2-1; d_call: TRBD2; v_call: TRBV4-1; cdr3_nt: TGCGCCAGCACACCGGGACTATCGGCCAATGAGCAGTTCTTC; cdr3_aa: CASTPGLSANEQFF
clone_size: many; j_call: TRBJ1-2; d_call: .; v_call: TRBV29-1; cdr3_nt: TGCAGCGTTGAAGCTACCCCTTATGGCTACACCTTC; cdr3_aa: CSVEATPYGYTF
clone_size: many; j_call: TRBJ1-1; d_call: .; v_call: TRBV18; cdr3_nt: TGTGCCAGCTCACCAATCACAGATCTCGTTGGGGGTACTGAAGCTTTCTTT; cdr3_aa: CASSPITDLVGGTEAFF
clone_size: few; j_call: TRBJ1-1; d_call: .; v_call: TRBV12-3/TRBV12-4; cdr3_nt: TGTGCCAGCAGCTCACCGGGGGGCTTGAACACTGAAGCTTTCTTT; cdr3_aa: CASSSPGGLNTEAFF
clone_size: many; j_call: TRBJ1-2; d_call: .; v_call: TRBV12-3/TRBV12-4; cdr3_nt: TGTGCCAGCAGTTTAGAATACAGGCCTAACTATGGCTACACCTTC; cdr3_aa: CASSLEYRPNYGYTF
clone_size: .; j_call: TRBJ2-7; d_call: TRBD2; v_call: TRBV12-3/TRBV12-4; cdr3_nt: TGTGCCAGCAGCCCGGCCCTTGCGGGGGGCCACGAGCAGTACTTC; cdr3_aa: CASSPALAGGHEQYF
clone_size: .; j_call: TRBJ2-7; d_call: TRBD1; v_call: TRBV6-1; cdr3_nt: TGTGCCAGCAGTGCCTGGGACAGGGGGACGCTTACCTACGAGCAGTACTTC; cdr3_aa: CASSAWDRGTLTYEQYF
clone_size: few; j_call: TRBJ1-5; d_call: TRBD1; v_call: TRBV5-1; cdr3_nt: TGCGCCAGCAGCGAGGGACAGGTCAATCAGCCCCAGCATTTT; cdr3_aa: CASSEGQVNQPQHF
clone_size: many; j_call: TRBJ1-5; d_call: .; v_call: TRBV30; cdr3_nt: TGTGCCTGGAGTTCGGGACCCTTTAGCAATCAGCCCCAGCATTTT; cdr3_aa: CAWSSGPFSNQPQHF
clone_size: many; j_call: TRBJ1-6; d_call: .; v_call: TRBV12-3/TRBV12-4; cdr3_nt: TGTGCCAGCAGGCAGGGGAGGAATTCACCCCTCCACTTT; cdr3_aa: CASRQGRNSPLHF
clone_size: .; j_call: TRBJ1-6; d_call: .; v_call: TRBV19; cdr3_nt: TGTGCCAGTAGTAAGGAGACTACCTATAATTCACCCCTCCACTTT; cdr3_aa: CASSKETTYNSPLHF
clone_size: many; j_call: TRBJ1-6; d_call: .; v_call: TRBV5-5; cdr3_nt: TGTGCCAGCAGCTTAGGATCGGAACGGCCCAATTCACCCCTCCACTTT; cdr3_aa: CASSLGSERPNSPLHF
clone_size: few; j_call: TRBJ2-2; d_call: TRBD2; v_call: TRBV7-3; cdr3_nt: TGTGCCAGCAGCCCCGAGCGGGAGGCCGGGGAGCTGTTTTTT; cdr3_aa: CASSPEREAGELFF